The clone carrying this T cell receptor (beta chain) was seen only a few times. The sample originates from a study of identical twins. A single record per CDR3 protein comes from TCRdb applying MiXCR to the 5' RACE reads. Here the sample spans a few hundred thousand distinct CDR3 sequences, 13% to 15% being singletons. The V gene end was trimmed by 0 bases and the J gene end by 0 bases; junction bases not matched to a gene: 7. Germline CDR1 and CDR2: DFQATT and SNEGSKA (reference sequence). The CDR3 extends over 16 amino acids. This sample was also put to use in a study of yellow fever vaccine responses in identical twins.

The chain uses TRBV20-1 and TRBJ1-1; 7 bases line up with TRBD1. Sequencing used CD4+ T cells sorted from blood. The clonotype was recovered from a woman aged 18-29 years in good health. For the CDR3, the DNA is TGCAGTGCTAGAGAGGCTACCGGGACAGTGAACACTGAAGCTTTCTTT. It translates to CSAREATGTVNTEAFF.